This T cell receptor (beta chain) was captured by sequencing in a study of T cell responses to AZD1222 COVID-19 vaccine. Study outcomes and limitations: The study sampled repertoires only after the peak T cell response. After two AZD1222 doses, spike-specific TCR breadth and depth rose versus day 0. Across spike, vaccine-associated CD4 TCRs were found, dominant at 160-218 and 743-854. Most donors were white British, females outnumbered males, and clonal diversity was possibly underestimated.

As to this clone: The antigen is unknown.

The CDR3 totals 15 residues. Trimming at V came to 3 bases and at J to 4 bases, leaving 4 bases not matched to a gene. Germline V CDR1 and CDR2: SGHTA, FQGNSA. Assay: immunoSEQ multiplex PCR; the TCRdb copy retains only in-frame clones and omits some. Among 100,000 to 150,000 clones, 86% were seen once, and the ten largest hold approximately 16%. This sequence originates from an adult who received the AZD1222 COVID-19 vaccine. This rearrangement joins TRBV7-2 to TRBJ2-5; TRBD2 agrees at 11 bases. The sequencing here drew on peripheral blood, taken 28 days after the second AZD1222 dose. CDR3 nucleotide sequence: TGTGCCAGCAGCTTTCTAGCGGGGGGCGGAGAGACCCAGTACTTC. Its translation is CASSFLAGGGETQYF.